This TCR beta chain was found in a study of cytotoxic CD8 clonotypes in ibrutinib-treated CLL. On the study more broadly: Mean productive templates were 255,043; mean productive rearrangements were roughly 90,000. Overall study findings and caveats: Stable or contracted on treatment, public clonotypes were also uncommon.

Remarks on this clone: Its antigen is unknown.

Generated by immunoSEQ multiplex PCR, the TCRdb table keeps only in-frame clones and is missing some. The data show approximately 130,000 clones, with 84% seen just once and roughly 3.5% held by the top ten. The germline gives CDR1 MNHEY, CDR2 SVGAGI. V lost 8 bases and J lost 2; bases outside the gene matches: 6. The CDR3 contains 13 residues. This receptor was identified in a human donor with chronic lymphocytic leukemia. Source: PBMCs, taken after 24 months of ibrutinib treatment. The chain uses TRBV6-5 and TRBJ2-7; 7 bases line up with TRBD1. The CDR3 protein is CASRNRGPYEQYF. In DNA form, the CDR3 reads TGTGCCAGCCGAAACAGGGGCCCCTACGAGCAGTACTTC.